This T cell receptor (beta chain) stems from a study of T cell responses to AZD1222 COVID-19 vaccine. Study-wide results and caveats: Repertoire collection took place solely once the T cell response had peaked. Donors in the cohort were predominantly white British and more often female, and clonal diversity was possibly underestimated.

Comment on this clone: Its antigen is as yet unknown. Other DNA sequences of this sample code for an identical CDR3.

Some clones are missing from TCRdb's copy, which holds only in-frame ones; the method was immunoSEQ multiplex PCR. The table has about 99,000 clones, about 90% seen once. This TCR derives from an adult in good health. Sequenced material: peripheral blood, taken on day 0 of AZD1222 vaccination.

The CDR3 nucleotides read TGTGCCAGCAGCTTTGGCAGGGACACTGAAGCTTTCTTT. Translated: CASSFGRDTEAFF. The chain joins TRBV7-9 to TRBJ1-1; a weak D match, TRBD1 (5 bases). Germline loops: CDR1 SEHNR, CDR2 FQNEAQ (reference sequence). The germline V and J ends were trimmed by 3 bases and 3 bases, with 8 bases remaining between them. The CDR3 extends over 13 amino acids.